This is a list of T cell receptor beta chains from one sample in a study of identical twins. TCRdb re-analysed the 5' RACE reads in MiXCR, keeping a single row per CDR3 protein. The data contain roughly 750,000 distinct CDR3 sequences, approximately 22% of them seen just once; the ten biggest clones take up over 4%. These data were likewise used in another study, on T cells expressing NK-cell markers.

Sequencing input: PBMCs. These receptor sequences come from a woman in her late teens or twenties in good health. Each CDR3 is given with its conserved first and last residue. Each record gives: CDR3 protein, CDR3 DNA, D gene, V gene, J gene, clone size. A D gene is named only where the DNA matches it firmly. Not all rows give a size; the values are once, few, many and, for expanded clones, a class.

CDR3 protein: CASSHPRRTGVTGELFF
CDR3 DNA: TGTGCCAGCAGTCACCCCCGGCGGACAGGGGTCACCGGGGAGCTGTTTTTT
D gene: TRBD1
V gene: TRBV6-5
J gene: TRBJ2-2
clone size: .

CDR3 protein: CASGLTGAHRFF
CDR3 DNA: TGCGCCAGCGGACTGACAGGGGCACATCGGTTCTTC
D gene: TRBD1
V gene: TRBV5-1
J gene: TRBJ2-1
clone size: few

CDR3 protein: CASSVSGTAPYEQYF
CDR3 DNA: TGTGCCAGCAGCGTATCCGGGACAGCACCCTACGAGCAGTACTTC
D gene: TRBD1
V gene: TRBV7-6
J gene: TRBJ2-7
clone size: .

CDR3 protein: CAWSASGEQYF
CDR3 DNA: TGTGCCTGGAGCGCGAGCGGCGAGCAGTACTTC
D gene: .
V gene: TRBV30
J gene: TRBJ2-7
clone size: few

CDR3 protein: CASSPGVPDPQYF
CDR3 DNA: TGTGCCAGCTCACCAGGGGTCCCAGATCCGCAGTATTTT
D gene: .
V gene: TRBV18
J gene: TRBJ2-3
clone size: .

CDR3 protein: CASSLEPLWRETQYF
CDR3 DNA: TGCGCCAGCAGCTTGGAGCCCCTTTGGCGGGAGACCCAGTACTTC
D gene: .
V gene: TRBV5-1
J gene: TRBJ2-5
clone size: .

CDR3 protein: CASSSSSVLEQFF
CDR3 DNA: TGTGCCAGCAGTTCTTCTTCGGTCCTCGAGCAGTTCTTC
D gene: .
V gene: TRBV6-5
J gene: TRBJ2-1
clone size: .

CDR3 protein: CASSVWAEGSDTQYF
CDR3 DNA: TGTGCCAGCAGCGTTTGGGCGGAGGGGTCAGATACGCAGTATTTT
D gene: .
V gene: TRBV9
J gene: TRBJ2-3
clone size: .

CDR3 protein: CSASNRRRSYNEQFF
CDR3 DNA: TGCAGTGCTAGTAACCGGAGACGCTCCTACAATGAGCAGTTCTTC
D gene: .
V gene: TRBV20-1
J gene: TRBJ2-1
clone size: few

CDR3 protein: CASSLVGHYGYTF
CDR3 DNA: TGTGCCAGCAGCTTAGTTGGCCACTATGGCTACACCTTC
D gene: .
V gene: TRBV7-2
J gene: TRBJ1-2
clone size: .

CDR3 protein: CASSGGGGTKAFF
CDR3 DNA: TGTGCCAGTAGCGGTGGGGGAGGCACGAAAGCTTTCTTT
D gene: .
V gene: TRBV19
J gene: TRBJ1-1
clone size: few

CDR3 protein: CSASPRISYEQYF
CDR3 DNA: TGCAGTGCGTCCCCGAGGATCTCCTACGAGCAGTACTTC
D gene: .
V gene: TRBV20-1
J gene: TRBJ2-7
clone size: many

CDR3 protein: CASRTNRDAYEQYF
CDR3 DNA: TGTGCCAGCAGGACAAACAGGGACGCCTACGAGCAGTACTTC
D gene: .
V gene: TRBV6-1
J gene: TRBJ2-7
clone size: many

CDR3 protein: CASSVGSGEIYEQYF
CDR3 DNA: TGTGCCAGCAGCGTAGGTAGCGGCGAGATCTACGAGCAGTACTTC
D gene: .
V gene: TRBV9
J gene: TRBJ2-7
clone size: few